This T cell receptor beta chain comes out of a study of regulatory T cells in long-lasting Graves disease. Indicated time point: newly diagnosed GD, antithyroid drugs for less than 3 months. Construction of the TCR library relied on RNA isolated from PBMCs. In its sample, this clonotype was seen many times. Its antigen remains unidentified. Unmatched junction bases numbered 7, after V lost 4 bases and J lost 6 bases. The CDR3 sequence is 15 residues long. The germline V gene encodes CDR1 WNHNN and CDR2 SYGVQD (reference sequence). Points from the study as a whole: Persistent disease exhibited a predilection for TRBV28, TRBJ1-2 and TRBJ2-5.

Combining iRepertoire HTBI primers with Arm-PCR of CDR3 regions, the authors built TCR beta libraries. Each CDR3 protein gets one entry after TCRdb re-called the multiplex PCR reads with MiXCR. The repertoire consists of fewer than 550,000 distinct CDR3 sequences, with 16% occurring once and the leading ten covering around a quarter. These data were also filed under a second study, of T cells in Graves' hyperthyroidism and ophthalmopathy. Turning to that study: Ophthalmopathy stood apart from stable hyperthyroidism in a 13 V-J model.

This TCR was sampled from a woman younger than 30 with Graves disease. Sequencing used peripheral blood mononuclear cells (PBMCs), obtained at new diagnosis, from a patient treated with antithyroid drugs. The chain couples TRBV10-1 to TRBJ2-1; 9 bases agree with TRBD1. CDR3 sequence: CASSGIGQGFNEQFF. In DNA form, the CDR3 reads TGCGCCAGCAGTGGAATTGGACAGGGGTTCAATGAGCAGTTCTTC.